This TCR beta chain was obtained from a study of CD8 T cells in ankylosing spondylitis. TCRdb reprocessed the 5' RACE reads with MiXCR, giving one entry per CDR3 protein. This table holds 300,000 to 400,000 distinct CDR3 sequences, approximately 20% found once. The sequence came from a male donor with ankylosing spondylitis or in good health (not recorded which). Material: blood, either unsorted or a sorted T cell fraction (not recorded which).

The CDR3 nucleotides are TGTGCCAGCAGCCTAGGGGAGCGGACCACAGATACGCAGTATTTT. As protein: CASSLGERTTDTQYF. V usage is TRBV28 and J usage is TRBJ2-3, with D perhaps being TRBD1 or TRBD2 (5 bases each). V was clipped by 6 bases and J by 2 bases, with 15 bases between them. This CDR3 is 15 amino acids long. CDR1 is MDHEN, CDR2 SYDVKM, per germline.